Listed here is a single T cell receptor (beta chain). Its antigen is currently unknown. The data derive from a study of beta chain features in type 1 diabetes. The isolated RNA, all of it, was reverse transcribed, so expressed TCRB transcripts were what got sequenced. Method: immunoSEQ multiplex PCR; TCRdb's copy keeps in-frame clones and lacks some. The sample has fewer than 300,000 clones, over 20% seen once. Study results and caveats: TCRB CDR3s from Type 1 diabetes patients were moderately but significantly shorter in all four CD4+ subsets. There were fewer insertions and more deletions at the VDJ junctions of type 1 diabetes patients.

The clonotype was recovered from a woman in her forties with type 1 diabetes. The sequencing input was naive CD4+ T cells from blood.

CDR3 in DNA: TGTGCCACCAGCAGAGACCCACTGGTACAGGGGGAGCACTATGGCTACACCTTC. It is translated as CATSRDPLVQGEHYGYTF. This chain uses TRBV15 with TRBJ1-2, with 8 bases lining up with TRBD1. Germline values: CDR1 LNHNV, CDR2 YYDKDF (reference sequence). Trimming took 0 bases from V and 3 from J; bases not matched to a gene: 12. The CDR3 covers 18 residues.